These 2 T cell receptor beta chains were sequenced from one sample in a study of early T cells in non-severe SARS-CoV-2 infection. TCRdb ran MiXCR on the 5' RACE reads and lists one entry per CDR3 protein. The sample lists about 49,000 distinct CDR3 sequences, about 4.6% occurring once. Sample: whole blood. The receptors shown here come from an adult who was a healthcare worker with PCR-confirmed SARS-CoV-2 infection or an uninfected control (not recorded which).

The chain combines TRBV11-2 with TRBJ2-2; D may correspond to TRBD1 or TRBD2 (6 bases each). The V end lost 5 bases, the J end lost 5 bases, and 12 bases lay between the germline ends. The CDR3 is 14 amino acids. Germline V lookup: CDR1 SGHAT, CDR2 FQNNGV. The CDR3 DNA reads as TGTGCCAGCAGCCCCCAAGGGGGGACCGGGGAGCTGTTTTTT. As protein: CASSPQGGTGELFF.

This CDR3 is CASSPTTTDTQYF. The DNA for the CDR3 is TGTGCCAGCAGCCCTACAACCACAGATACGCAGTATTTT. The rearrangement uses TRBV7-2 and TRBJ2-3; D unresolved. The V end lost 5 bases, the J end lost 2 bases, and 8 bases lay between the germline ends. The CDR3 is 13 amino acids. CDR1 is SGHTA, CDR2 FQGNSA, per germline.